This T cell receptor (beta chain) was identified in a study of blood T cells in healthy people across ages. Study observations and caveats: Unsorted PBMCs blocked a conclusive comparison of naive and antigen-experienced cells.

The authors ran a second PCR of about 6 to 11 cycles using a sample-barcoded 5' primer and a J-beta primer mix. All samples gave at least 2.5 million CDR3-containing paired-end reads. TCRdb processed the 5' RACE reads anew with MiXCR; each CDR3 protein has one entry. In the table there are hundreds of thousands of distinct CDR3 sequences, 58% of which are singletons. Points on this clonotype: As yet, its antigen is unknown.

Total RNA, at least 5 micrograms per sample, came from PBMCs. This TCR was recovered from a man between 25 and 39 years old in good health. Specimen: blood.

This CDR3 reads CASSLPGQGLNEQFF. CDR3 coding DNA: TGTGCCAGCAGCCTCCCGGGACAGGGCCTAAATGAGCAGTTCTTC. The V and J genes are TRBV4-2 and TRBJ2-1, with 9 nucleotides matching TRBD1. Germline CDR1 reads LGHNA; CDR2 reads YNFKEQ. CDR3 length: 15 amino acids. V trimming: 4 bases; J trimming: 7 bases; junction bases outside the gene matches: 8.